This is a list of T cell receptor beta chains from one sample in a study of T cells in Graves' hyperthyroidism and ophthalmopathy. MiXCR, applied by TCRdb to the multiplex PCR reads, yields one record per CDR3 protein. The repertoire holds about 560,000 distinct CDR3 sequences, 40% to 55% seen once, with roughly 8.2% in the top ten. Sequenced: peripheral blood or thyroid tissue (not recorded which). These receptor sequences come from a woman younger than 30 with Graves' hyperthyroidism. Both conserved end residues are part of each CDR3. The D gene is left open where the match is weak. Clone size is given for some rows only: seen once, a few or many times, or a class if the clone is expanded.

CDR3 length: 17; V gene: TRBV25-1; J gene: TRBJ2-2; D gene: .; clone size: few; CDR3 DNA: TGTGCCAGCAGTGAGGGGAGGGACACCTCCTTCACCGGGGAGCTGTTTTTT; CDR3 protein: CASSEGRDTSFTGELFF
CDR3 length: 16; V gene: TRBV2; J gene: TRBJ2-7; D gene: TRBD2; clone size: .; CDR3 DNA: TGTGCCAGCCACAGACTAGCGGGAGGGCCGATGGACGAGCAGTACTTC; CDR3 protein: CASHRLAGGPMDEQYF
CDR3 length: 12; V gene: TRBV29-1; J gene: TRBJ1-1; D gene: .; clone size: few; CDR3 DNA: TGCAGCGTTGAGCTCATGAACACTGAAGCTTTCTTT; CDR3 protein: CSVELMNTEAFF
CDR3 length: 13; V gene: TRBV10-3; J gene: TRBJ1-1; D gene: TRBD1; clone size: many; CDR3 DNA: TGTGCCATCAGCGGACAGGGTGGCCCTGAAGCTTTCTTT; CDR3 protein: CAISGQGGPEAFF
CDR3 length: 14; V gene: TRBV7-9; J gene: TRBJ2-7; D gene: .; clone size: .; CDR3 DNA: TGTGCCAGCAGCTTAGTGGACAGAACCTACGAGCAGTACTTC; CDR3 protein: CASSLVDRTYEQYF
CDR3 length: 16; V gene: TRBV7-3; J gene: TRBJ1-1; D gene: .; clone size: few; CDR3 DNA: TGTGCCAGCAGCGACCAGGTTTGGGGGTCGAACACTGAAGCTTTCTTT; CDR3 protein: CASSDQVWGSNTEAFF
CDR3 length: 14; V gene: TRBV19; J gene: TRBJ2-2; D gene: TRBD2; clone size: .; CDR3 DNA: TGTGCCACATCGGGACTAGCGGGACGTGGGGAGCTGTTTTTT; CDR3 protein: CATSGLAGRGELFF
CDR3 length: 13; V gene: TRBV10-3; J gene: TRBJ1-1; D gene: .; clone size: many; CDR3 DNA: TGTGCCATCAGTCAGGGGAGTGTCACTGAAGCTTTCTTT; CDR3 protein: CAISQGSVTEAFF
CDR3 length: 11; V gene: TRBV29-1; J gene: TRBJ1-2; D gene: TRBD1; clone size: many; CDR3 DNA: TGCAGCGGATGGACAGGGACCGGCTACACCTTC; CDR3 protein: CSGWTGTGYTF
CDR3 length: 14; V gene: TRBV5-4; J gene: TRBJ2-7; D gene: .; clone size: .; CDR3 DNA: TGTGCCAGCAGTACTCGACAGGTCGTCGACGAGCAGTACTTC; CDR3 protein: CASSTRQVVDEQYF
CDR3 length: 14; V gene: TRBV7-9; J gene: TRBJ1-6; D gene: .; clone size: .; CDR3 DNA: TGTGCCAGCACCAAGGGAACCCGAGGTTCACCCCTCCACTTT; CDR3 protein: CASTKGTRGSPLHF
CDR3 length: 14; V gene: TRBV20-1; J gene: TRBJ2-7; D gene: TRBD2; clone size: .; CDR3 DNA: TGCAGTGCTAGTTCCATGGGCGGGAGGGTTGAGCAGTACTTC; CDR3 protein: CSASSMGGRVEQYF
CDR3 length: 15; V gene: TRBV2; J gene: TRBJ1-1; D gene: TRBD1; clone size: few; CDR3 DNA: TGTGCCAGCAGCATAACCGGGACAGGGGGCACTGAAGCTTTCTTT; CDR3 protein: CASSITGTGGTEAFF
CDR3 length: 15; V gene: TRBV29-1; J gene: TRBJ2-5; D gene: .; clone size: many; CDR3 DNA: TGCAGCGTTGACGCGACTTGGCGGGGACAAGAGACCCAGTACTTC; CDR3 protein: CSVDATWRGQETQYF
CDR3 length: 16; V gene: TRBV25-1; J gene: TRBJ1-2; D gene: TRBD1; clone size: .; CDR3 DNA: TGTGCCAGCAGTGCCACAGCGTACAGGGGGAACTATGGCTACACCTTC; CDR3 protein: CASSATAYRGNYGYTF
CDR3 length: 15; V gene: TRBV10-3; J gene: TRBJ1-6; D gene: TRBD1; clone size: many; CDR3 DNA: TGTGCCAGCAGTGAAGGGACAGGCGGGAATTCACCCCTCCACTTT; CDR3 protein: CASSEGTGGNSPLHF
CDR3 length: 13; V gene: TRBV2; J gene: TRBJ2-7; D gene: .; clone size: .; CDR3 DNA: TGTGCCAGCACAGGAGCGGCAGAATACGAGCAGTACTTC; CDR3 protein: CASTGAAEYEQYF
CDR3 length: 16; V gene: TRBV2; J gene: TRBJ1-5; D gene: .; clone size: few; CDR3 DNA: TGTGCCAGTAACCCGACTGAAACTTATAGCAATCAGCCCCAGCATTTT; CDR3 protein: CASNPTETYSNQPQHF
CDR3 length: 10; V gene: TRBV15; J gene: TRBJ1-1; D gene: .; clone size: .; CDR3 DNA: TGTGCCACCAGCAGAGATAAAGCTTTCTTT; CDR3 protein: CATSRDKAFF
CDR3 length: 17; V gene: TRBV20-1; J gene: TRBJ1-2; D gene: TRBD1; clone size: .; CDR3 DNA: TGCAGTGCTAGTGTTCCGTTGGGACAGGAGGGGAACTATGGCTACACCTTC; CDR3 protein: CSASVPLGQEGNYGYTF
CDR3 length: 12; V gene: TRBV10-2; J gene: TRBJ2-7; D gene: .; clone size: .; CDR3 DNA: TGTGCCAGCAGCCGTTACTCCTACGAGCAGTACTTC; CDR3 protein: CASSRYSYEQYF
CDR3 length: 16; V gene: TRBV7-9; J gene: TRBJ2-2; D gene: .; clone size: .; CDR3 DNA: TGTGCCAGCAGCTTTACAGGGATCGGGAACACCGGGGAGCTGTTTTTT; CDR3 protein: CASSFTGIGNTGELFF
CDR3 length: 15; V gene: TRBV7-6; J gene: TRBJ2-7; D gene: .; clone size: .; CDR3 DNA: TGTGCCAGCAGCGGGGGGACCTACCAGGGTGACGAGCAGTACTTC; CDR3 protein: CASSGGTYQGDEQYF
CDR3 length: 13; V gene: TRBV7-9; J gene: TRBJ1-1; D gene: TRBD1; clone size: many; CDR3 DNA: TGTGCCAGCAGCCACGGGACAGTTCCTGAAGCTTTCTTT; CDR3 protein: CASSHGTVPEAFF
CDR3 length: 13; V gene: TRBV7-8; J gene: TRBJ2-5; D gene: .; clone size: few; CDR3 DNA: TGTGCCAGCAGGGAAGAGGTACAAGAGACCCAGTACTTC; CDR3 protein: CASREEVQETQYF
CDR3 length: 13; V gene: TRBV2; J gene: TRBJ1-2; D gene: .; clone size: many; CDR3 DNA: TGTGCCAGCAGTGCTCAAATAGCCGGTGGCTACACCTTC; CDR3 protein: CASSAQIAGGYTF
CDR3 length: 14; V gene: TRBV7-2; J gene: TRBJ1-1; D gene: .; clone size: many; CDR3 DNA: TGTGCCAGCAGCTTAGGTTTGGCGAACACTGAAGCTTTCTTT; CDR3 protein: CASSLGLANTEAFF
CDR3 length: 16; V gene: TRBV10-3; J gene: TRBJ1-1; D gene: .; clone size: few; CDR3 DNA: TGTGCCATCAGTGATCGGGGGGCGGTGGTGAACACTGAAGCTTTCTTT; CDR3 protein: CAISDRGAVVNTEAFF
CDR3 length: 15; V gene: TRBV2; J gene: TRBJ2-1; D gene: TRBD2; clone size: few; CDR3 DNA: TGTGCCAGCAGTCAAAGCGGGGAGTCCTACAATGAGCAGTTCTTC; CDR3 protein: CASSQSGESYNEQFF
CDR3 length: 14; V gene: TRBV7-3; J gene: TRBJ2-5; D gene: TRBD1; clone size: .; CDR3 DNA: TGTGCCTGGGGTAGACAGGGAAATCAAGAGACCCAGTACTTC; CDR3 protein: CAWGRQGNQETQYF
CDR3 length: 13; V gene: TRBV7-9; J gene: TRBJ1-2; D gene: .; clone size: few; CDR3 DNA: TGTGCCAGCAGCTTATCCGGGGTGCATGGCTACACCTTC; CDR3 protein: CASSLSGVHGYTF
CDR3 length: 11; V gene: TRBV29-1; J gene: TRBJ1-2; D gene: .; clone size: many; CDR3 DNA: TGCAGCGCCAGGCCTCTGCGGGGCTACACCTTC; CDR3 protein: CSARPLRGYTF
CDR3 length: 13; V gene: TRBV9; J gene: TRBJ1-2; D gene: .; clone size: many; CDR3 DNA: TGTGCCAGCAGCGTACGTTCGACAGATGGCTACACCTTC; CDR3 protein: CASSVRSTDGYTF
CDR3 length: 17; V gene: TRBV19; J gene: TRBJ1-1; D gene: .; clone size: .; CDR3 DNA: TGTGCCAGTAGTACAGGAAAATCAGGGTTTAGGAACACTGAAGCTTTCTTT; CDR3 protein: CASSTGKSGFRNTEAFF
CDR3 length: 15; V gene: TRBV9; J gene: TRBJ2-5; D gene: TRBD2; clone size: .; CDR3 DNA: TGTGCCAGCAGGCCGGGACTAGCGAAACAAGAGACCCAGTACTTC; CDR3 protein: CASRPGLAKQETQYF
CDR3 length: 13; V gene: TRBV10-3; J gene: TRBJ1-5; D gene: .; clone size: .; CDR3 DNA: TGTGCCGGGCAGGGCTATAGCAATCAGCCCCAGCATTTT; CDR3 protein: CAGQGYSNQPQHF
CDR3 length: 13; V gene: TRBV29-1; J gene: TRBJ1-2; D gene: TRBD1; clone size: many; CDR3 DNA: TGCAGCGGACGACAGGGGTCTAACTATGGCTACACCTTC; CDR3 protein: CSGRQGSNYGYTF
CDR3 length: 15; V gene: TRBV10-2; J gene: TRBJ1-3; D gene: TRBD1; clone size: once; CDR3 DNA: TGCGCCAGCACCTGGACAGGGGGCCGTGGCTACACCATATATTTT; CDR3 protein: CASTWTGGRGYTIYF
CDR3 length: 14; V gene: TRBV5-1; J gene: TRBJ1-1; D gene: .; clone size: few; CDR3 DNA: TGTGCCAGCAGTTTTAGGGGACGAAACACTGAAGCTTTCTTT; CDR3 protein: CASSFRGRNTEAFF
CDR3 length: 14; V gene: TRBV12-3/TRBV12-4; J gene: TRBJ1-6; D gene: .; clone size: .; CDR3 DNA: TGTGGCAGCAGTTCAGGGCTCTGGAATTCACCCCTCCACTTT; CDR3 protein: CGSSSGLWNSPLHF
CDR3 length: 16; V gene: TRBV7-9; J gene: TRBJ1-2; D gene: TRBD1; clone size: .; CDR3 DNA: TGCGCCAGCAGCCGCCTGACAGGGAGAGCTAACTATGGCTACACCTTC; CDR3 protein: CASSRLTGRANYGYTF
CDR3 length: 14; V gene: TRBV2; J gene: TRBJ2-7; D gene: .; clone size: .; CDR3 DNA: TGTGCCAGCTCCCTAACTCTGGGAGAGGAAGAGCAGTACTTC; CDR3 protein: CASSLTLGEEEQYF
CDR3 length: 15; V gene: TRBV2; J gene: TRBJ1-4; D gene: .; clone size: .; CDR3 DNA: TGTGCCAGCAGTTACTCCCGTCTTCGGGACGAAAAACTGTTTTTT; CDR3 protein: CASSYSRLRDEKLFF
CDR3 length: 16; V gene: TRBV25-1; J gene: TRBJ1-4; D gene: .; clone size: .; CDR3 DNA: TGTGCCAGCAGTGAAAGCGCCGGACAACCCAATGAAAAACTGTTTTTT; CDR3 protein: CASSESAGQPNEKLFF
CDR3 length: 12; V gene: TRBV7-2; J gene: TRBJ1-4; D gene: .; clone size: many; CDR3 DNA: TGTGCCAGCAGCTCAACAGGGGAAAAACTGTTTTTT; CDR3 protein: CASSSTGEKLFF
CDR3 length: 15; V gene: TRBV14; J gene: TRBJ2-7; D gene: TRBD2; clone size: .; CDR3 DNA: TGTGCCAGCAGCCAAGTAGGGACTAGCGCCTACGAGCAGTACTTC; CDR3 protein: CASSQVGTSAYEQYF
CDR3 length: 13; V gene: TRBV12-3/TRBV12-4; J gene: TRBJ1-2; D gene: .; clone size: many; CDR3 DNA: TGTGCCAGCAGTTTGCGACGGAACTATGGCTACACCTTC; CDR3 protein: CASSLRRNYGYTF
CDR3 length: 16; V gene: TRBV7-9; J gene: TRBJ1-6; D gene: TRBD1; clone size: .; CDR3 DNA: TGTGCCAGCAGCTCAACGACAGGGGCTTATAATTCACCCCTCCACTTT; CDR3 protein: CASSSTTGAYNSPLHF
CDR3 length: 16; V gene: TRBV24-1; J gene: TRBJ2-2; D gene: TRBD1; clone size: few; CDR3 DNA: TGTGCCACCAGTGATACGACAGGGGGCTATCCCGGGGAGCTGTTTTTT; CDR3 protein: CATSDTTGGYPGELFF
CDR3 length: 15; V gene: TRBV7-2; J gene: TRBJ1-2; D gene: .; clone size: .; CDR3 DNA: TGCGCCAGCAGCCAAGGGCTCAGGGGCACCTATGGCTACACCTTC; CDR3 protein: CASSQGLRGTYGYTF
CDR3 length: 13; V gene: TRBV7-9; J gene: TRBJ1-2; D gene: .; clone size: many; CDR3 DNA: TGTGCCAGCAGCCGAACGGACAGCTATGGCTACACCTTC; CDR3 protein: CASSRTDSYGYTF
CDR3 length: 14; V gene: TRBV2; J gene: TRBJ2-7; D gene: TRBD2; clone size: .; CDR3 DNA: TGTGCCAGCAGCTTGGGCGGGAGGACGGGCGAGCAGTACTTC; CDR3 protein: CASSLGGRTGEQYF